Listed here are 29 T cell receptor beta chains from one sample, sequenced in a study of blood T cell repertoires in COVID-19 (dated by TCRdb to about 2020). Library construction relied on the immunoSEQ multiplex PCR assay. The table comes from immuneACCESS by way of TCRdb, which keeps in-frame sequences with V and J called. Part of the clones is missing from these tables; in studies checked, under half for an unresolved V gene and the rest for unknown reasons. The table for this sample lists tens of thousands of clones; around three quarters of them were counted only once. About 26% of the sample is in the top ten clones. The sample comprised peripheral blood. Receptors originate from a man in his sixties with active or convalescent COVID-19.

The chain links TRBV5-6 to TRBJ1-1, with D maybe TRBD1 (6 bases). V was pared by 3 bases and J by 1 base, with 10 bases between. The CDR3 spans 14 residues. Germline V CDR1 and CDR2: SGHDT, YYEEEE. CDR3 nucleotides: TGTGCCAGCAGCTCTATACAGGGGAACACTGAAGCTTTCTTT. The encoded protein is CASSSIQGNTEAFF.

V is TRBV19 and J is TRBJ1-1, with TRBD1 identical over 8 bases. CDR1 and CDR2 (germline): LNHDA, SQIVND (reference sequence). The CDR3 consists of 13 residues. Trimming took 8 bases from V and 4 from J; bases not matched to a gene: 6. The CDR3 DNA sequence: TGTGCCAGTTCCCAGGGGGCTAGCACTGAAGCTTTCTTT. This translates into CASSQGASTEAFF.

The rearrangement uses TRBV2 and TRBJ1-5; TRBD1 agrees at 9 bases. Germline values: CDR1 SNHLY, CDR2 FYNNEI. CDR3 size: 13 residues. The trim removed 7 bases at V and 5 bases at J, leaving 3 bases unmatched. For the CDR3, the DNA is TGTGCCAGCACTCGGGACAGGGATCAGCCCCAGCATTTT. Translating gives CASTRDRDQPQHF.

This sequence joins TRBV29-1 and TRBJ2-3; D not resolved. Trimming removed 0 bases from V and 4 bases from J, with 5 bases in between. Germline V gene sequence: CDR1 SQVTM, CDR2 ANQGSEA. The CDR3 has 12 amino acids. CDR3 DNA sequence: TGCAGCGTTGAAGAACAGTCAGATACGCAGTATTTT. It encodes CSVEEQSDTQYF.

CDR3 protein: CASSSGSGSYEQYF. The CDR3, as DNA: TGCGCCAGCAGCTCCGGGTCTGGCTCCTACGAGCAGTACTTC. This chain connects TRBV5-1 to TRBJ2-7; no definite D call. CDR1 and CDR2 (germline): SGHRS, YFSETQ. Trimming shortened V by 3 bases and J by 0 bases, and 10 bases separated the two germline ends. This CDR3 region has 14 residues.

In DNA form, the CDR3 reads TGCAGTAGCGGGGGAGGTAATGAGCAGTTCTTC. This codes for CSSGGGNEQFF. The chain is built from TRBV20-1 and TRBJ2-1; 8 bases line up with TRBD2. The CDR3 is made up of 11 amino acids. With V trimmed by 8 bases and J by 7 bases, 4 bases remained unmatched. In germline, CDR1 is DFQATT, CDR2 SNEGSKA (reference sequence).

This rearrangement joins TRBV29-1 to TRBJ2-5; 7 nucleotides agree with TRBD2. This CDR3 region has 11 residues. In germline, CDR1 is SQVTM, CDR2 ANQGSEA. Trimming took 3 bases from V and 5 from J; bases not matched to a gene: 0. The chain's CDR3 is CSVDGGETQYF. The DNA of the CDR3 is TGCAGCGTTGACGGGGGGGAGACCCAGTACTTC.

The J gene is TRBJ1-6, the V gene TRBV5-3, with a weak D call TRBD1 (5 bases). TRBV5-3 is treated as an ORF (open reading frame) with a function not yet certain. Trimming shortened V by 6 bases and J by 8 bases, and 15 bases separated the two germline ends. The length of the CDR3 is 14 residues. CDR3: CARTRESGYSPLHF. The CDR3 DNA sequence: TGTGCCAGAACCAGGGAATCCGGGTATTCACCCCTCCACTTT.

This clone appeared a few times. The gene calls are TRBV4-1 and TRBJ2-7; 7 bases align to TRBD2. The J segment lost 2 bases and the V segment lost 4 bases, leaving 17 bases of the junction unmatched. The CDR3 sequence is 18 residues long. Per germline, CDR1 MGHRA and CDR2 YSYEKL. CDR3 bases: TGCGCCAGCAGCCGGGTATCTGCGGAGGCGGGAGCTACCTACGAGCAGTACTTC. As protein: CASSRVSAEAGATYEQYF.

The chain joins TRBV5-5 to TRBJ2-2, with a weak D call TRBD1 (5 bases). The V gene's germline CDR1 is SGHKS and CDR2 YYEKEE (reference sequence). The CDR3 totals 13 residues. V lost 4 bases to trimming and J lost 5 bases, with 9 bases between them. CDR3 sequence reads: CASSLTGTGELFF. CDR3 in DNA: TGTGCCAGCAGCCTTACAGGAACCGGGGAGCTGTTTTTT. The full variable domain, completed using reference TRBV5-5 and TRBJ2-2, is DAGVTQSPTHLIKTRGQQVTLRCSPISGHKSVSWYQQVLGQGPQFIFQYYEKEERGRGNFPDRFSARQFPNYSSELNVNALLLGDSALYLCASSLTGTGELFFGEGSRLTVL.

V is TRBV5-6 and J is TRBJ2-3; 10 nucleotides line up with TRBD1. CDR3 length: 16 amino acids. In germline, CDR1 is SGHDT, CDR2 YYEEEE. V dropped 1 base and J dropped 1; count of bases not matched to a gene: 3. DNA for the CDR3: TGTGCCAGCAGCTTGATCGGGACAGGGGGCACAGATACGCAGTATTTT. The encoded protein is CASSLIGTGGTDTQYF.

The chain carries TRBV27 and TRBJ1-3; D perhaps matches TRBD1 (6 bases). Germline loops: CDR1 MNHEY, CDR2 SMNVEV (reference sequence). This CDR3 spans 16 amino acids. V dropped 2 bases and J dropped 3 bases, with 14 bases sitting between them. CDR3 protein: CASSLIRDTDGNTIYF. In DNA, the CDR3 is TGTGCCAGCAGTTTAATTCGGGACACCGATGGAAACACCATATATTTT.

This CDR3 is CASSPPGQPYTEAFF. In DNA, the CDR3 is TGCGCCAGCAGCCCGCCGGGACAGCCCTACACTGAAGCTTTCTTT. The genes are TRBV5-1 and TRBJ1-1, with 7 bases identical to TRBD1. CDR1 is SGHRS and CDR2 is YFSETQ in the germline V gene. Trimming removed 4 bases from V and 3 bases from J; junction bases left unmatched: 9. The CDR3 extends over 15 amino acids. The full variable domain, completed using reference TRBV5-1 and TRBJ1-1, is KAGVTQTPRYLIKTRGQQVTLSCSPISGHRSVSWYQQTPGQGLQFLFEYFSETQRNKGNFPGRFSGRQFSNSRSEMNVSTLELGDSALYLCASSPPGQPYTEAFFGQGTRLTVV.

V is TRBV28 and J is TRBJ1-1; 8 bases are a match to TRBD1. Per germline, CDR1 MDHEN and CDR2 SYDVKM. This CDR3 region has 14 residues. Trimming removed 3 bases from V and 10 bases from J; junction bases left unmatched: 10. CDR3 sequence: CASSFPRGPGRAFF. In nucleotides, the CDR3 is TGTGCCAGCAGTTTCCCCAGGGGGCCTGGGAGAGCTTTCTTT.

This clone was recorded a few times. This sequence joins TRBV2 and TRBJ2-5; D gene uncertain. This CDR3 has 14 residues. Germline loops: CDR1 SNHLY, CDR2 FYNNEI. The V end was cut by 1 base, the J end by 0 bases, with 6 bases between. CDR3 sequence reads: CASSEGAYQETQYF. In nucleotides, the CDR3 is TGTGCCAGCAGTGAAGGGGCTTACCAAGAGACCCAGTACTTC.

The V call is TRBV4-2, the J call TRBJ2-5, with 9 bases fitting TRBD2. V was pared by 1 base and J by 3 bases, with 9 bases of the junction left unmatched. The CDR3 has 17 residues. CDR1 and CDR2 (germline): LGHNA, YNFKEQ. DNA of the CDR3: TGTGCCAGCAGCCAAGTGTTTGCGGGGGGGGAGAAAGAGACCCAGTACTTC. This gives the protein CASSQVFAGGEKETQYF.

V usage is TRBV7-9 and J usage is TRBJ1-4; weak D call: TRBD1 (5 bases). Germline V gives CDR1 SEHNR, CDR2 FQNEAQ (reference sequence). This CDR3 spans 14 amino acids. V lost 5 bases to trimming and J lost 8 bases, with 15 bases between them. The chain's CDR3 is CASSPAAGGEKLFF. DNA for the CDR3: TGTGCCAGCAGCCCCGCCGCCGGGGGGGAAAAACTGTTTTTT.

This rearrangement joins TRBV18 to TRBJ2-6; 7 positions agree with TRBD1. The CDR3 length is 16 residues. J was trimmed by 2 bases and V by 3 bases; bases with no gene match: 4. From germline, CDR1 is KGHSH and CDR2 LQKENI. CDR3 bases: TGTGCCAGCTCACCCCTCGGGACAGCTGGGGCCAACGTCCTGACTTTC. Residues: CASSPLGTAGANVLTF. Complete variable domain (other parts from reference TRBV18 and TRBJ2-6): NAGVMQNPRHLVRRRGQEARLRCSPMKGHSHVYWYRQLPEEGLKFMVYLQKENIIDESGMPKERFSAEFPKEGPSILRIQQVVRGDSAAYFCASSPLGTAGANVLTFGAGSRLTVL.

In regard to this clone: The same CDR3 is also encoded by other DNA sequences in this sample. V gene TRBV5-1 combines with J gene TRBJ2-2; no firm D call. Germline loops: CDR1 SGHRS, CDR2 YFSETQ. Trimming stripped 0 bases from V and 1 base from J, with 4 bases between. The CDR3 is 14 residues long. The CDR3 bases are TGCGCCAGCAGCTTGGCGGGGAACACCGGGGAGCTGTTTTTT. It yields the protein CASSLAGNTGELFF.

In this sample, this clone turned up a few times. This chain uses TRBV2 with TRBJ2-7, with 8 bases matching TRBD1. J gave up 7 bases and V 11 bases, and 10 bases lay outside the gene matches. The CDR3 loop spans 12 amino acids. Germline values: CDR1 SNHLY, CDR2 FYNNEI. DNA of the CDR3: TGTGCCGGATCCGATCAGGGGGCAGAGCAGTACTTC. Its protein is CAGSDQGAEQYF.

The genes are TRBV2 and TRBJ1-3; D possibly corresponds to TRBD1 (6 bases). In germline, CDR1 is SNHLY, CDR2 FYNNEI. V lost 4 bases to trimming and J lost 4 bases, with 17 bases between them. The CDR3 contains 16 residues. CDR3 sequence: CASSVAGANRGNTIYF. The CDR3 region has the DNA TGTGCCAGCAGTGTTGCGGGGGCGAATCGGGGAAACACCATATATTTT.

This chain uses TRBV5-1 with TRBJ2-2; 13 nucleotides line up with TRBD2. The CDR3 length is 15 residues. J was trimmed by 5 bases and V by 4 bases; bases with no gene match: 2. The germline V gene encodes CDR1 SGHRS and CDR2 YFSETQ. This CDR3 is CASSGTSGATGELFF. The CDR3 DNA follows: TGCGCCAGCAGCGGGACTAGCGGGGCAACCGGGGAGCTGTTTTTT.

The J gene is TRBJ1-6, the V gene TRBV6-6; D possibly corresponds to TRBD1 (6 bases). This CDR3 spans 16 amino acids. Germline V gene sequence: CDR1 MNHNY, CDR2 SVGAGI (reference sequence). Trimming removed 6 bases at V and 5 bases at J, with 17 bases between. DNA for the CDR3: TGTGCCAGCAGCCAAGCGGGGGGGGCCCATAATTCACCCCTCCACTTT. Translation: CASSQAGGAHNSPLHF.

V is TRBV6-1 and J is TRBJ1-5, with a tentative D call TRBD1 (6 bases). The length of the CDR3 is 15 residues. Germline V gives CDR1 MNHNS, CDR2 SASEGT. Deletions cut 3 bases from V and 2 bases from J, with 11 bases between. The CDR3: CASSDVGQRNQPQHF. The DNA for the CDR3 is TGTGCCAGCAGTGACGTCGGACAGCGCAATCAGCCCCAGCATTTT.

The V gene is TRBV3-1 (or the pseudogene TRBV3-2), the J gene TRBJ2-3; 8 bases are a match to TRBD2. This CDR3 contains 17 residues. Trimming removed 1 base from V and 9 bases from J; junction bases left unmatched: 15. Germline V gene data show CDR1 as LGHDT and CDR2 as YNNKEL (reference sequence). CDR3: CASSQVRGGYGKVTQYF. Here the CDR3 DNA reads TGTGCCAGCAGCCAAGTCCGGGGGGGCTACGGTAAGGTCACGCAGTATTTT.

The chain combines TRBV2 with TRBJ1-5; D uncertain. The CDR3 has 14 residues. Trimming left V 8 bases short and J 1 base short, with 12 bases between. The germline V gene has CDR1 SNHLY and CDR2 FYNNEI. DNA for the CDR3: TGTGCCAGCGGGTCATCGGGGAGCAATCAGCCCCAGCATTTT. As protein: CASGSSGSNQPQHF.

The rearrangement joins TRBV30 to TRBJ1-2, with 9 bases aligning to TRBD1. The germline V gene has CDR1 GTSNPN and CDR2 SVGIG (reference sequence). J was trimmed by 4 bases and V by 2 bases; bases with no gene match: 5. This CDR3 is 14 amino acids long. This chain's CDR3 is CAWSRDRAIYGYTF. CDR3 DNA: TGTGCCTGGAGTCGGGACAGGGCAATCTATGGCTACACCTTC.

In nucleotides, the CDR3 is TGTGCCATCAGTGTTGCGAGATCGGATCAGCCCCAGCATTTT. Amino acids: CAISVARSDQPQHF. The chain joins TRBV10-3 to TRBJ1-5; D call uncertain. The CDR3 contains 14 residues. Germline CDR1 reads ENHRY; CDR2 reads SYGVKD. Trimming left V 4 bases short and J 5 bases short, with 12 bases between.

The chain has TRBV19 and TRBJ2-1; 7 nucleotides line up with TRBD2. V lost 6 bases and J lost 7; bases outside the gene matches: 12. Germline CDR1 reads LNHDA; CDR2 reads SQIVND (reference sequence). The CDR3 is 15 residues long. The CDR3 nucleotides read TGTGCCAGTAGCTTAACTAGCGACGGGTATAATGAGCAGTTCTTC. This translates into CASSLTSDGYNEQFF.